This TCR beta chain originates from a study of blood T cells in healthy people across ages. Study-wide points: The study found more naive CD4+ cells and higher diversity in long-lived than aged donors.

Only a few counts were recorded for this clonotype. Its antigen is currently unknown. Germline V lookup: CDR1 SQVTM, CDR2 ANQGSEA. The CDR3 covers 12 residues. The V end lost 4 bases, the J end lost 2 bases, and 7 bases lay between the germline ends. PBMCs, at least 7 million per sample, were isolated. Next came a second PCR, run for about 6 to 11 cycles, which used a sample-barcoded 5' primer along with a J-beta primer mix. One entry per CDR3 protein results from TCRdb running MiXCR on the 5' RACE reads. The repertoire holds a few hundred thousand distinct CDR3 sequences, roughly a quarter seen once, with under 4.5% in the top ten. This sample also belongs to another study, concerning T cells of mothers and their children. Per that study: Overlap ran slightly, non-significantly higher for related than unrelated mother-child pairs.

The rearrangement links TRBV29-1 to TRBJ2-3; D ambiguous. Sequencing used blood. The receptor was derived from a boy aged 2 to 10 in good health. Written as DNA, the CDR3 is TGCAGCGTTGCGGGTTCCACAGATACGCAGTATTTT. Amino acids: CSVAGSTDTQYF.